Listed below are T cell receptor beta chains from one sample, sequenced in a study of T cells after yellow fever vaccination. In TCRdb, the 5' RACE reads were re-called with MiXCR into one record per CDR3 protein. This sample has 250,000 to 350,000 distinct CDR3 sequences, with around 4.4% found just once. The starting material was PBMCs, obtained 15 days after the yellow fever booster vaccination. The source of these receptors is a man younger than 30 who received the YFV17D yellow fever vaccine. Each CDR3 is given with its conserved first and last residue. Fields, in order: CDR3 length, V gene, CDR3 protein.

cdr3_length: 15; v_call: TRBV6-6; cdr3_aa: CASRSYDRGRTEAFF
cdr3_length: 17; v_call: TRBV5-5; cdr3_aa: CASSKGEWDRDEKTQYF
cdr3_length: 12; v_call: TRBV29-1; cdr3_aa: CSAVRSYNEQFF
cdr3_length: 14; v_call: TRBV5-1; cdr3_aa: CASRETSGGPRRIF
cdr3_length: 14; v_call: TRBV5-1; cdr3_aa: CASSLGVGSREQYF
cdr3_length: 16; v_call: TRBV5-1; cdr3_aa: CASSPGHGTNTDTQYF
cdr3_length: 16; v_call: TRBV7-2; cdr3_aa: CASSSQTGANTGELFF
cdr3_length: 16; v_call: TRBV19; cdr3_aa: CASSPMTGGMNTEAFF
cdr3_length: 16; v_call: TRBV12-3/TRBV12-4; cdr3_aa: CASSSRTGGRSEKLFF
cdr3_length: 12; v_call: TRBV27; cdr3_aa: CASSFFDSPLHF
cdr3_length: 13; v_call: TRBV7-2; cdr3_aa: CASSPRGAGEQYF
cdr3_length: 14; v_call: TRBV12-3/TRBV12-4; cdr3_aa: CASHREAGANVLTF
cdr3_length: 17; v_call: TRBV30; cdr3_aa: CAWSVRGQVYSNQPQHF
cdr3_length: 13; v_call: TRBV10-3; cdr3_aa: CAISEGMNTEAFF
cdr3_length: 14; v_call: TRBV29-1; cdr3_aa: CSAQGRVSNTEAFF
cdr3_length: 19; v_call: TRBV4-2; cdr3_aa: CASSQERGHNGGLTDTQYF
cdr3_length: 16; v_call: TRBV7-3; cdr3_aa: CASSGSSGGVENEQFF
cdr3_length: 13; v_call: TRBV12-3/TRBV12-4; cdr3_aa: CASSLSGIAEQYF
cdr3_length: 17; v_call: TRBV4-3; cdr3_aa: CASSQDRVRERAYGYTF
cdr3_length: 12; v_call: TRBV5-6; cdr3_aa: CASSNRGDTQYF
cdr3_length: 14; v_call: TRBV6-6; cdr3_aa: CASILLPGIAPLHF
cdr3_length: 13; v_call: TRBV9; cdr3_aa: CASRGTGGTEAFF
cdr3_length: 13; v_call: TRBV19; cdr3_aa: CASSIDLLQPQHF
cdr3_length: 14; v_call: TRBV7-9; cdr3_aa: CASSFPTGSDTQYF
cdr3_length: 15; v_call: TRBV4-3; cdr3_aa: CASSQVGGGPGELFF
cdr3_length: 14; v_call: TRBV3-1; cdr3_aa: CASSPGGGSEPQHF
cdr3_length: 11; v_call: TRBV7-3; cdr3_aa: CASSTGGMQYF
cdr3_length: 14; v_call: TRBV7-2; cdr3_aa: CASSPGQTKETQYF
cdr3_length: 14; v_call: TRBV6-1; cdr3_aa: CASAGQAYDQPQHF
cdr3_length: 16; v_call: TRBV27; cdr3_aa: CASSPQGAGSNQPQHF
cdr3_length: 12; v_call: TRBV7-9; cdr3_aa: CASSLATGELFF
cdr3_length: 15; v_call: TRBV20-1; cdr3_aa: CSASPTGGLTDTQYF
cdr3_length: 15; v_call: TRBV4-1; cdr3_aa: CASSQPSRGAYGYTF
cdr3_length: 13; v_call: TRBV28; cdr3_aa: CASGGGANEKLFF
cdr3_length: 17; v_call: TRBV20-1; cdr3_aa: CSARDRGGGASLYGYTF
cdr3_length: 13; v_call: TRBV5-1; cdr3_aa: CASAQGTAYEQYF
cdr3_length: 13; v_call: TRBV7-3; cdr3_aa: CASQSGQNTEAFF
cdr3_length: 13; v_call: TRBV6-5; cdr3_aa: CASRQAYNSPLHF
cdr3_length: 12; v_call: TRBV9; cdr3_aa: CASRTGNSPLHF
cdr3_length: 13; v_call: TRBV14; cdr3_aa: CASSQAGARRAFF
cdr3_length: 15; v_call: TRBV5-1; cdr3_aa: CASSLGLAGKETQYF
cdr3_length: 14; v_call: TRBV29-1; cdr3_aa: CSVEGTSLTGELFF
cdr3_length: 12; v_call: TRBV7-8; cdr3_aa: CASSLASDEQFF
cdr3_length: 16; v_call: TRBV7-2; cdr3_aa: CASSRHRERGHSPLHF
cdr3_length: 15; v_call: TRBV7-6; cdr3_aa: CASSTGTAGANVLTF
cdr3_length: 14; v_call: TRBV4-3; cdr3_aa: CASSRLTSNTEAFF
cdr3_length: 13; v_call: TRBV7-2; cdr3_aa: CASSTDRNTEAFF
cdr3_length: 18; v_call: TRBV6-5; cdr3_aa: CASSRGTGGVLAKNIQYF
cdr3_length: 13; v_call: TRBV7-2; cdr3_aa: CASSSGAGKIQYF
cdr3_length: 15; v_call: TRBV20-1; cdr3_aa: CSFKSRNDGARGYTF
cdr3_length: 12; v_call: TRBV29-1; cdr3_aa: CSVAGLNSEAFF